The sequence of this T cell receptor beta chain was determined in a study of blood T cell repertoires in COVID-19. The germline gives CDR1 SGHAT, CDR2 FQNNGV. The CDR3 consists of 13 residues. V gave up 4 bases and J gave up 8 bases; unmatched junction bases: 6. The repertoire was sequenced with immunoSEQ multiplex PCR; TCRdb's copy has only in-frame clones and lacks some. Here the sample spans hundreds of thousands of clones, about nine tenths being singletons. V and J are TRBV11-2 and TRBJ1-2, with 8 bases aligning to TRBD1. This clonotype originated in a woman in her 30s with active or convalescent COVID-19. The specimen was peripheral blood. CDR3 protein: CASSSQGAGGYTF. The CDR3 DNA reads as TGTGCCAGCAGCTCCCAGGGGGCTGGGGGCTACACCTTC.